The 9 T cell receptor beta chains listed next were all sequenced from one sample in a study of T cells in Graves' hyperthyroidism and ophthalmopathy. The TCR beta CDR3 regions underwent amplification using RNA transcripts as the source. RT-PCR in the first round (using the HTBI primer set) targeted the TCR CDR3. TCRdb redid the calling of the multiplex PCR reads with MiXCR, one entry per CDR3 protein. This sample has 300,000 or so distinct CDR3 sequences, with roughly 15% found just once. The sequenced material came from blood. The receptor set was obtained from a man younger than 45 with Graves' hyperthyroidism.

This chain uses TRBV27 with TRBJ2-7; D gene ambiguous. With 3 bases removed from V and 2 bases from J, the gap between germline ends came to 8 bases. The CDR3 consists of 13 residues. CDR1 is MNHEY and CDR2 is SMNVEV in the germline V gene (reference sequence). Here the CDR3 DNA reads TGTGCCAGCAGTTTGATGAGAGCCTACGAGCAGTACTTC. The encoded protein is CASSLMRAYEQYF.

This clonotype has ten or more counts. The chain is built from TRBV5-1 and TRBJ1-5; 7 bases are a match to TRBD1. Germline CDR1 reads SGHRS; CDR2 reads YFSETQ. V shed 4 bases, J shed 7 bases, and the junction held 11 bases outside the gene matches. The CDR3 covers 15 residues. CDR3 coding DNA: TGCGCCAGCAGCGAGACGGGACAGATGGAGCAGCCCCAGCATTTT. This translates into CASSETGQMEQPQHF.

The chain couples TRBV2 to TRBJ1-2; D uncertain. The V end lost 7 bases, the J end lost 0 bases, and 12 bases lay between the germline ends. The CDR3 extends over 14 amino acids. Germline CDR1 and CDR2: SNHLY and FYNNEI. This CDR3 is CASKGWGPNYGYTF. CDR3 bases: TGTGCCAGCAAGGGATGGGGTCCTAACTATGGCTACACCTTC.

This rearrangement joins TRBV5-1 to TRBJ1-4; D may be TRBD1 (5 bases). From germline, CDR1 is SGHRS and CDR2 YFSETQ. CDR3 length: 14 amino acids. V lost 0 bases and J lost 6, with 9 bases in between. The CDR3, as DNA: TGCGCCAGCAGCTTGGAGGGGTGGGATGAAAAACTGTTTTTT. It translates to CASSLEGWDEKLFF.

The chain links TRBV2 to TRBJ1-6, with D unclear. Germline V gives CDR1 SNHLY, CDR2 FYNNEI. The CDR3 runs to 14 residues. V lost 7 bases and J 4 bases, leaving 11 bases between the germline ends. CDR3 DNA: TGTGCCAGCACGTCGCGGATATATAATTCACCCCTCCACTTT. It is translated as CASTSRIYNSPLHF.

This clonotype was seen many times. The genes are TRBV4-1 and TRBJ2-7; 8 nucleotides match TRBD2. With 0 bases clipped from V and 2 bases from J, the junction kept 6 bases outside the gene matches. Germline CDR1 and CDR2: MGHRA and YSYEKL. The CDR3 has 16 amino acids. CDR3 sequence reads: CASSQEGSGRTYEQYF. The CDR3 DNA reads as TGCGCCAGCAGCCAAGAAGGGAGCGGGAGAACCTACGAGCAGTACTTC.

In this sample, this clonotype turned up many times. The V and J genes are TRBV7-2 and TRBJ2-3; possible D gene TRBD1, 6 bases. CDR3 length equals 13 residues. The germline V and J ends were trimmed by 5 bases and 10 bases, with 16 bases remaining between them. Germline V gene data show CDR1 as SGHTA and CDR2 as FQGNSA. The CDR3 nucleotides are TGTGCCAGCAGCAACGAACAGGGTCGGGCGCAGTATTTT. This gives the protein CASSNEQGRAQYF.

The chain joins TRBV28 to TRBJ1-1, with 7 bases lining up with TRBD1. V shed 3 bases, J shed 7 bases, and the junction held 14 bases outside the gene matches. Germline lookup yields CDR1 MDHEN and CDR2 SYDVKM. The CDR3 sequence is 16 residues long. Written as DNA, the CDR3 is TGTGCCAGCAGTTTTAGTATGACAGGGAAAAGACGTGAAGCTTTCTTT. Protein sequence: CASSFSMTGKRREAFF.

The chain couples TRBV7-9 to TRBJ1-2, with TRBD1 as a possible D gene (6 bases). Trimming stripped 4 bases from V and 1 base from J, with 16 bases between. CDR1 is SEHNR, CDR2 FQNEAQ, per germline (reference sequence). CDR3 length: 16 residues. In nucleotides, the CDR3 is TGTGCCAGCAGCTCCTACAGGGATATGTTTAACTATGGCTACACCTTC. This sequence encodes CASSSYRDMFNYGYTF. The whole variable domain, filled in from reference TRBV7-9 and TRBJ1-2, reads DTGVSQNPRHKITKRGQNVTFRCDPISEHNRLYWYRQTLGQGPEFLTYFQNEAQLEKSRLLSDRFSAERPKGSFSTLEIQRTEQGDSAMYLCASSSYRDMFNYGYTFGSGTRLTVV.